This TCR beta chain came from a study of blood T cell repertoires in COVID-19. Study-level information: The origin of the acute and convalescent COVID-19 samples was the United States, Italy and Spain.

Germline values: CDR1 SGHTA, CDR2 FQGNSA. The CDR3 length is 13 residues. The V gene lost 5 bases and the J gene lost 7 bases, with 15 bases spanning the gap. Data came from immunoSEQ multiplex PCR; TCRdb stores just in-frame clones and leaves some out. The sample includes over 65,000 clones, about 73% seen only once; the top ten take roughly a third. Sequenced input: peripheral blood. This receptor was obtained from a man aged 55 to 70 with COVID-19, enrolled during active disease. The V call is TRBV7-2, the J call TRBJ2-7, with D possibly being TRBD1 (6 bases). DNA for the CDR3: TGTGCCAGCAGCACCGACAGGCGGCGAGAGCAGTACTTC. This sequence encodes CASSTDRRREQYF. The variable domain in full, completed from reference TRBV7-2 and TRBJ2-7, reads GAGVSQSPSNKVTEKGKDVELRCDPISGHTALYWYRQSLGQGLEFLIYFQGNSAPDKSGLPSDRFSAERTGGSVSTLTIQRTQQEDSAVYLCASSTDRRREQYFGPGTRLTVT.